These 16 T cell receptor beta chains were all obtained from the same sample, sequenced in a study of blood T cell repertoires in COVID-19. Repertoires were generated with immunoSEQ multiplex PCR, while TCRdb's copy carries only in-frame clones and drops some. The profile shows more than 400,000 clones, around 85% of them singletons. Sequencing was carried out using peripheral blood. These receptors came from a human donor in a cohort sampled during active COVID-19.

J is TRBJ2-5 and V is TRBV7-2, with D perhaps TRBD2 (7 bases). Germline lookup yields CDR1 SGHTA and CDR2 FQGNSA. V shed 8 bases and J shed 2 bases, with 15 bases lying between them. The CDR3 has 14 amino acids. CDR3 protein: CASEEGRGQETQYF. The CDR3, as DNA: TGTGCCAGCGAGGAAGGGAGGGGGCAAGAGACCCAGTACTTC.

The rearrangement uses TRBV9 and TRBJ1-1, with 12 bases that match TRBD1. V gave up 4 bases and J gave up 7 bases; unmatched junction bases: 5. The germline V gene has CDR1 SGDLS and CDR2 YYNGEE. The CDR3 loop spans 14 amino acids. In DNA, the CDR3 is TGTGCCAGCAGCCGGGACAGGGGGCGAAGTGAAGCTTTCTTT. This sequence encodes CASSRDRGRSEAFF. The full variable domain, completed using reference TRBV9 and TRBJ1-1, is DSGVTQTPKHLITATGQRVTLRCSPRSGDLSVYWYQQSLDQGLQFLIQYYNGEERAKGNILERFSAQQFPDLHSELNLSSLELGDSALYFCASSRDRGRSEAFFGQGTRLTVV.

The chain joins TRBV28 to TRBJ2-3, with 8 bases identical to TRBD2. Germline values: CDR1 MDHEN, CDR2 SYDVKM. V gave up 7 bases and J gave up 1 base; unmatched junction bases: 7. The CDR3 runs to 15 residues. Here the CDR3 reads CASIPGLEGTDTQYF. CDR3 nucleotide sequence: TGTGCCAGCATTCCGGGACTAGAAGGCACAGATACGCAGTATTTT.

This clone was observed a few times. This CDR3 is CASSKTANTEAFF. The CDR3 DNA reads as TGTGCCAGCAGTAAGACAGCAAACACTGAAGCTTTCTTT. The chain has TRBV5-6 and TRBJ1-1, with a weak D call TRBD1 (5 bases). Trimming shortened V by 5 bases and J by 2 bases, and 10 bases separated the two germline ends. The CDR3 contains 13 residues. The germline CDR1 and CDR2 sequences are SGHDT and YYEEEE.

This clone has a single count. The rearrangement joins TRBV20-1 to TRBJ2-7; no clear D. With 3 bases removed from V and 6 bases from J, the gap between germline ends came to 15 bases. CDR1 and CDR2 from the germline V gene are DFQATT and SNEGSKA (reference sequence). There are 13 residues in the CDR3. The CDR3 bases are TGCAGTGCTAGTGCCAGGTCCCCCCTCGAGCAGTACTTC. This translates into CSASARSPLEQYF.

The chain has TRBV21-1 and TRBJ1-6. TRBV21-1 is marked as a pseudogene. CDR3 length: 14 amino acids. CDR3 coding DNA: TGTGCCAGCAGCAAAGGGGAAGAGGGTTCACCCCTCCACTTT. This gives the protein CASSKGEEGSPLHF.

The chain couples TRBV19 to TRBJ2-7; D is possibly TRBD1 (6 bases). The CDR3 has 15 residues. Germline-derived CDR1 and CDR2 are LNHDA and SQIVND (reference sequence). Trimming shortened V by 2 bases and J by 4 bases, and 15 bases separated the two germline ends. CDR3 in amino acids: CASSIQPGVGYEQYF. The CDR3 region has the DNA TGTGCCAGTAGTATACAACCAGGGGTTGGGTACGAGCAGTACTTC.

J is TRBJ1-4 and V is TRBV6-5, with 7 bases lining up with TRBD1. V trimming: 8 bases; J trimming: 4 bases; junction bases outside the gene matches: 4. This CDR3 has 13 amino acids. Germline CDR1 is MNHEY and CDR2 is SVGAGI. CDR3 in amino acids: CASSGQYNEKLFF. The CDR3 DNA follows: TGTGCCAGCTCGGGACAGTATAATGAAAAACTGTTTTTT.

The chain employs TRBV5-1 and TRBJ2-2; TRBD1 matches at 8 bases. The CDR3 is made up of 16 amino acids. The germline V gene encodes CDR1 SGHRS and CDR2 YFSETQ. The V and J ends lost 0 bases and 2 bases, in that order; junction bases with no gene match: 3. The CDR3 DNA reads TGCGCCAGCAGCTTGGCACAGGGGGTTAACACCGGGGAGCTGTTTTTT. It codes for CASSLAQGVNTGELFF.

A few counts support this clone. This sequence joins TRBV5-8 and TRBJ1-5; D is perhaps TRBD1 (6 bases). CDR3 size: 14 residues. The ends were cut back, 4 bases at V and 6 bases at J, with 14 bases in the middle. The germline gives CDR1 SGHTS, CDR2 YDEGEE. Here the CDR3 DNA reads TGTGCCAGCAGCATTCGACAGGTCCCTCAGCCCCAGCATTTT. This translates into CASSIRQVPQPQHF.

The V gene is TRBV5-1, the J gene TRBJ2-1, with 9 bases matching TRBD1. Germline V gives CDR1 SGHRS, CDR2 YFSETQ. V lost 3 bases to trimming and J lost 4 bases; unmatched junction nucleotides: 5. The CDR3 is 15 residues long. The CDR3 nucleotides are TGCGCCAGCAGCTCGGGACAGGGAGGGTACAATGAGCAGTTCTTC. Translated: CASSSGQGGYNEQFF. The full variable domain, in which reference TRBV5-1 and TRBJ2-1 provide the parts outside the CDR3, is KAGVTQTPRYLIKTRGQQVTLSCSPISGHRSVSWYQQTPGQGLQFLFEYFSETQRNKGNFPGRFSGRQFSNSRSEMNVSTLELGDSALYLCASSSGQGGYNEQFFGPGTRLTVL.

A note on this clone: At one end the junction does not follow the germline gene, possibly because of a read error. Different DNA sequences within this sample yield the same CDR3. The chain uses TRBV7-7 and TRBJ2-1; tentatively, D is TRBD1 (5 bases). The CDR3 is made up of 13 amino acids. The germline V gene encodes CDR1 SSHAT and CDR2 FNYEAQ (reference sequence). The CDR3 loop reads CASSLDSFNEQFF. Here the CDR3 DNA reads TGTGCTAGCAGCTTAGACAGTTTCAATGAGCAGTTCTTC. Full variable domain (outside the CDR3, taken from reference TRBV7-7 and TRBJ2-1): GAGVSQSPRYKVTKRGQDVTLRCDPISSHATLYWYQQALGQGPEFLTYFNYEAQPDKSGLPSDRFSAERPEGSISTLTIQRTEQRDSAMYRCASSLDSFNEQFFGPGTRLTVL.

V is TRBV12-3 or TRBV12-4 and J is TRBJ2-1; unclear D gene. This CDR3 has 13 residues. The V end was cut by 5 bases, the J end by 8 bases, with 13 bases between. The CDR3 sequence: CASSDSTLDEQFF. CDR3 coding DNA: TGTGCCAGCAGTGACTCGACCCTCGATGAGCAGTTCTTC.

In DNA, the CDR3 is TGTGCCAGCAGCCCAAGGGGACTCTCTGGGGCCAACGTCCTGACTTTC. This sequence encodes CASSPRGLSGANVLTF. The rearrangement links TRBV7-9 to TRBJ2-6; a possible D gene is TRBD2 (6 bases). Germline values: CDR1 SEHNR, CDR2 FQNEAQ (reference sequence). CDR3 length: 16 amino acids. Trimming stripped 5 bases from V and 0 bases from J, with 11 bases between.

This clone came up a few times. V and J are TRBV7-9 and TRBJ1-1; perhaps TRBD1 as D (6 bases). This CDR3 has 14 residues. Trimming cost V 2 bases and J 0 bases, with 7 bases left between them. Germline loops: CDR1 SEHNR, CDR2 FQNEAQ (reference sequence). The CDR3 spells CASSLSGVNTEAFF. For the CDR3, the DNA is TGTGCCAGCAGCTTATCAGGGGTGAACACTGAAGCTTTCTTT. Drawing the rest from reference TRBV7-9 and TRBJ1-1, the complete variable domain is DTGVSQNPRHKITKRGQNVTFRCDPISEHNRLYWYRQTLGQGPEFLTYFQNEAQLEKSRLLSDRFSAERPKGSFSTLEIQRTEQGDSAMYLCASSLSGVNTEAFFGQGTRLTVV.

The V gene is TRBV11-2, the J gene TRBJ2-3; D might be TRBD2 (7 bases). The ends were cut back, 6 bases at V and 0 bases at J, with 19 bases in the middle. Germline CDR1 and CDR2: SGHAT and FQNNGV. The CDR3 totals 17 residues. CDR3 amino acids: CASSPVRGADSTDTQYF. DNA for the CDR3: TGTGCCAGCAGTCCCGTACGGGGGGCTGATAGCACAGATACGCAGTATTTT.